Listed below are T cell receptor beta chains from one sample, sequenced in a study of T cells after yellow fever vaccination. In TCRdb, the 5' RACE reads were re-called with MiXCR into one record per CDR3 protein. The table lists about 360,000 distinct CDR3 sequences, about 6.2% of them singletons. Sample: PBMCs, taken 5 days after the yellow fever booster vaccination. These receptors were collected from a young man who received the YFV17D yellow fever vaccine. Both conserved end residues are part of each CDR3. The order of the fields is clone size, V gene, J gene, D gene, CDR3 DNA, CDR3 protein. A D gene is named only where the DNA matches it firmly. Clone size is not always given. Where it is, it says once, few, many or a class for expanded clones.

clone_size: -
v_call: TRBV6-1
j_call: TRBJ1-1
d_call: TRBD1
cdr3_nt: TGTGCCAGCAGAGACAGGGGCTGGGACACTGAAGCTTTCTTT
cdr3_aa: CASRDRGWDTEAFF

clone_size: few
v_call: TRBV29-1
j_call: TRBJ2-7
d_call: TRBD2
cdr3_nt: TGCAGCGTTGCTAGCGGAGCTCCCTACGGGCAGTACTTC
cdr3_aa: CSVASGAPYGQYF

clone_size: few
v_call: TRBV9
j_call: TRBJ2-3
d_call: -
cdr3_nt: TGTGCCAGCAGCGTAGAAAGGCACACAGATACGCAGTATTTT
cdr3_aa: CASSVERHTDTQYF

clone_size: few
v_call: TRBV27
j_call: TRBJ1-5
d_call: TRBD1
cdr3_nt: TGTGCCAGCAGTCCCTCTACAGGGGTCGGCAATCAGCCCCAGCATTTT
cdr3_aa: CASSPSTGVGNQPQHF

clone_size: few
v_call: TRBV28
j_call: TRBJ2-7
d_call: TRBD2
cdr3_nt: TGTGCCAGCAAAGAGCGGGATTCGGGCGAGCAGTACTTC
cdr3_aa: CASKERDSGEQYF

clone_size: few
v_call: TRBV20-1
j_call: TRBJ1-6
d_call: -
cdr3_nt: TGCAGTGCTAGAAACCAGAACTCCTATAATTCACCCCTCCACTTT
cdr3_aa: CSARNQNSYNSPLHF

clone_size: few
v_call: TRBV7-2
j_call: TRBJ2-1
d_call: -
cdr3_nt: TGTGCCAGCAGCTCTAAGGCGGACTCCTACAATGAGCAGTTCTTC
cdr3_aa: CASSSKADSYNEQFF

clone_size: -
v_call: TRBV5-1
j_call: TRBJ2-7
d_call: -
cdr3_nt: TGCGCCAGCAGCTCGCCACAGGGCTACGAGCAGTACTTC
cdr3_aa: CASSSPQGYEQYF

clone_size: few
v_call: TRBV20-1
j_call: TRBJ2-7
d_call: TRBD2
cdr3_nt: TGCAGTGCTACTAGCGGGAGTAAGATCTACGAGCAGTACTTC
cdr3_aa: CSATSGSKIYEQYF

clone_size: many
v_call: TRBV28
j_call: TRBJ2-3
d_call: TRBD2
cdr3_nt: TGTGCCAGCAGACGGTCTCCAGCGGGAGGAGCAGATACGCAGTATTTT
cdr3_aa: CASRRSPAGGADTQYF

clone_size: -
v_call: TRBV5-5
j_call: TRBJ1-1
d_call: -
cdr3_nt: TGTGCCAGCAGCTTTCAACAGCCAAACACTGAAGCTTTCTTT
cdr3_aa: CASSFQQPNTEAFF

clone_size: -
v_call: TRBV10-3
j_call: TRBJ1-1
d_call: TRBD1
cdr3_nt: TGTGCCATTGGACAGGCCCTGGGGGTGAACACTGAAGCTTTCTTT
cdr3_aa: CAIGQALGVNTEAFF

clone_size: many
v_call: TRBV5-1
j_call: TRBJ2-3
d_call: TRBD2
cdr3_nt: TGCGCCAGCAGCGTGGGCTCGGGAGGGCCTTCAGATACGCAGTATTTT
cdr3_aa: CASSVGSGGPSDTQYF

clone_size: few
v_call: TRBV10-3
j_call: TRBJ2-1
d_call: -
cdr3_nt: TGTGCCATCAGAGATCCAGGGCCGAGCTCCTACAATGAGCAGTTCTTC
cdr3_aa: CAIRDPGPSSYNEQFF

clone_size: few
v_call: TRBV6-5
j_call: TRBJ2-2
d_call: -
cdr3_nt: TGTGCCAGCAGTTACATGGTAGCGGCGTCCGGGGAGCTGTTTTTT
cdr3_aa: CASSYMVAASGELFF

clone_size: few
v_call: TRBV27
j_call: TRBJ2-7
d_call: TRBD1
cdr3_nt: TGTGCCAGCGGGGCGGGGACAGGGCACGAGCAGTACTTC
cdr3_aa: CASGAGTGHEQYF

clone_size: many
v_call: TRBV12-3/TRBV12-4
j_call: TRBJ2-7
d_call: -
cdr3_nt: TGTGCCAGCAGCTTCCCCCCCGAGAGGCAGTACTTC
cdr3_aa: CASSFPPERQYF

clone_size: few
v_call: TRBV30
j_call: TRBJ1-6
d_call: -
cdr3_nt: TGTGCCTGGAGTGTACACGCGGATTCACCCCTCCACTTT
cdr3_aa: CAWSVHADSPLHF

clone_size: few
v_call: TRBV6-1
j_call: TRBJ2-1
d_call: TRBD1
cdr3_nt: TGTGCCAGCAGTCGGGACAGGGCATACAATGAGCAGTTCTTC
cdr3_aa: CASSRDRAYNEQFF

clone_size: many
v_call: TRBV20-1
j_call: TRBJ2-7
d_call: -
cdr3_nt: TGCAGTGCTAGAGATAACTCCTACGAGCAGTACTTC
cdr3_aa: CSARDNSYEQYF

clone_size: many
v_call: TRBV20-1
j_call: TRBJ2-7
d_call: TRBD2
cdr3_nt: TGCAGTGCTAGTTTCCTAGCGGGAGGGCCAGTCACCTACGAGCAGTACTTC
cdr3_aa: CSASFLAGGPVTYEQYF

clone_size: -
v_call: TRBV20-1
j_call: TRBJ2-1
d_call: -
cdr3_nt: TGCAGTGCTAGGATTAGCGGACCCCACAATGAGCAGTTCTTC
cdr3_aa: CSARISGPHNEQFF

clone_size: many
v_call: TRBV20-1
j_call: TRBJ2-7
d_call: TRBD2
cdr3_nt: TGCAGTGCCCGGGGGGGCGGGGGAAAATCTAACGAGCAGTACTTC
cdr3_aa: CSARGGGGKSNEQYF

clone_size: many
v_call: TRBV12-3/TRBV12-4
j_call: TRBJ2-1
d_call: TRBD2
cdr3_nt: TGTGCCAGCAGTCCTAGCGGGAGAGCTAATGAGCAGTTCTTC
cdr3_aa: CASSPSGRANEQFF

clone_size: -
v_call: TRBV29-1
j_call: TRBJ1-2
d_call: -
cdr3_nt: TGCAGCGTTGGGGACCCGCGAATCTATGGCTACACCTTC
cdr3_aa: CSVGDPRIYGYTF

clone_size: few
v_call: TRBV7-6
j_call: TRBJ2-1
d_call: -
cdr3_nt: TGTGCCAGCAGCTTAGTGGGCTCCCGGCATGAGCAGTTCTTC
cdr3_aa: CASSLVGSRHEQFF

clone_size: few
v_call: TRBV20-1
j_call: TRBJ2-1
d_call: TRBD2
cdr3_nt: TGCAGTGCGAATAGCGGGGGCGGAAGCTCCTACAATGAGCAGTTCTTC
cdr3_aa: CSANSGGGSSYNEQFF

clone_size: many
v_call: TRBV6-2/TRBV6-3
j_call: TRBJ2-7
d_call: TRBD1
cdr3_nt: TGTGCCAGCGGGGCGATGACAGGGCCCTACGAGCAGTACTTC
cdr3_aa: CASGAMTGPYEQYF

clone_size: many
v_call: TRBV7-8
j_call: TRBJ2-1
d_call: -
cdr3_nt: TGTGCCAGCAGCGGGGGTTTGCGCCTCAATGAGCAGTTCTTC
cdr3_aa: CASSGGLRLNEQFF

clone_size: -
v_call: TRBV6-2/TRBV6-3
j_call: TRBJ2-4
d_call: -
cdr3_nt: TGTGCCAGCAGGAACCCCCTTGGTGAAAACATTCAGTACTTC
cdr3_aa: CASRNPLGENIQYF

clone_size: many
v_call: TRBV5-6
j_call: TRBJ2-7
d_call: -
cdr3_nt: TGTGCCAGCAGCTTGAGGCAGGTCTACGAGCAGTACTTC
cdr3_aa: CASSLRQVYEQYF

clone_size: -
v_call: TRBV10-3
j_call: TRBJ2-5
d_call: -
cdr3_nt: TGTGCCATCAAAGATGCGGGACGACCCTTTGGAGAGACCCAGTACTTC
cdr3_aa: CAIKDAGRPFGETQYF

clone_size: many
v_call: TRBV29-1
j_call: TRBJ2-7
d_call: -
cdr3_nt: TGCAGCGTTGACAGGGGGGGTCTCGAGCAGTACTTC
cdr3_aa: CSVDRGGLEQYF

clone_size: few
v_call: TRBV20-1
j_call: TRBJ1-5
d_call: -
cdr3_nt: TGCAGTGCTAGCGCAACTTCCGATGAGCCCCAGCATTTT
cdr3_aa: CSASATSDEPQHF

clone_size: -
v_call: TRBV18
j_call: TRBJ2-1
d_call: TRBD2
cdr3_nt: TGTGCCAGCTCACCACCGGGACTAGCGGGAGTTTCTGAGCAGTTCTTC
cdr3_aa: CASSPPGLAGVSEQFF

clone_size: few
v_call: TRBV6-1
j_call: TRBJ1-2
d_call: -
cdr3_nt: TGTGCCAGCACTCCGGGGGCTAACTATGGCTACACCTTC
cdr3_aa: CASTPGANYGYTF

clone_size: -
v_call: TRBV12-3/TRBV12-4
j_call: TRBJ2-7
d_call: TRBD2
cdr3_nt: TGTGCCAGCAGAGCCACTAGCGGGAGTAACGAGCAGTACTTC
cdr3_aa: CASRATSGSNEQYF

clone_size: many
v_call: TRBV7-2
j_call: TRBJ2-1
d_call: -
cdr3_nt: TGTGCCAGCAGCACCGGGGGCGAGCAGTTCTTC
cdr3_aa: CASSTGGEQFF

clone_size: many
v_call: TRBV5-6
j_call: TRBJ2-3
d_call: TRBD1
cdr3_nt: TGTGCCAGCAGCGCGATGGACAGGGTTTTGGGCACGCAGTATTTT
cdr3_aa: CASSAMDRVLGTQYF

clone_size: many
v_call: TRBV5-1
j_call: TRBJ2-1
d_call: -
cdr3_nt: TGCGCCAGCAGCTTCGACAATGAGCAGTTCTTC
cdr3_aa: CASSFDNEQFF

clone_size: many
v_call: TRBV2
j_call: TRBJ1-2
d_call: -
cdr3_nt: TGTGCCAGTGGGACGCAATATGGCTACACCTTC
cdr3_aa: CASGTQYGYTF

clone_size: -
v_call: TRBV4-3
j_call: TRBJ1-2
d_call: -
cdr3_nt: TGCGCCAGCAGCTTCCAGACGGCATATGGCTACACCTTC
cdr3_aa: CASSFQTAYGYTF

clone_size: few
v_call: TRBV7-2
j_call: TRBJ2-7
d_call: TRBD2
cdr3_nt: TGTGCCAGCAGTCTAGCGGGGAAATACACCTACGAGCAGTACTTC
cdr3_aa: CASSLAGKYTYEQYF

clone_size: many
v_call: TRBV12-3/TRBV12-4
j_call: TRBJ2-6
d_call: -
cdr3_nt: TGTGCCAGCAGTTTCTCTGGGGCCAACGTCCTGACTTTC
cdr3_aa: CASSFSGANVLTF

clone_size: -
v_call: TRBV6-2/TRBV6-3
j_call: TRBJ2-3
d_call: TRBD1
cdr3_nt: TGTGCCAGCAGTCTTCGGGACAGACCCACAGATACGCAGTATTTT
cdr3_aa: CASSLRDRPTDTQYF

clone_size: -
v_call: TRBV7-9
j_call: TRBJ1-6
d_call: -
cdr3_nt: TGTGCCAGCAGCTTTCCTAGGGATAATTCACCCCTCCACTTT
cdr3_aa: CASSFPRDNSPLHF

clone_size: -
v_call: TRBV7-2
j_call: TRBJ2-1
d_call: -
cdr3_nt: TGTGCCAGCAGCTTTGTCGGAGTTTCGAAGGCCTACAATGAGCAGTTCTTC
cdr3_aa: CASSFVGVSKAYNEQFF

clone_size: few
v_call: TRBV5-1
j_call: TRBJ2-1
d_call: -
cdr3_nt: TGCGCCAGCAGCTTGGCCTCGGGGCATATTGAGCAGTTCTTC
cdr3_aa: CASSLASGHIEQFF

clone_size: -
v_call: TRBV7-8
j_call: TRBJ1-1
d_call: TRBD1
cdr3_nt: TGTGCCAGCAGCTTAGCGCAGGGGGCCTGGACTGAAGCTTTCTTT
cdr3_aa: CASSLAQGAWTEAFF

clone_size: many
v_call: TRBV28
j_call: TRBJ2-7
d_call: TRBD2
cdr3_nt: TGTGCCAGCAAAAAAAATCCAGGGGCCGGGGGGGGTGAGCAGTACTTC
cdr3_aa: CASKKNPGAGGGEQYF

clone_size: -
v_call: TRBV12-3/TRBV12-4
j_call: TRBJ2-7
d_call: -
cdr3_nt: TGTGCCAGCAGCCACGGGACAAATACCTACGAGCAGTACTTC
cdr3_aa: CASSHGTNTYEQYF

clone_size: few
v_call: TRBV5-6
j_call: TRBJ1-5
d_call: -
cdr3_nt: TGTGCCAGCAGCGTCGGGGCCCTGGATCAGCCCCAGCATTTT
cdr3_aa: CASSVGALDQPQHF

clone_size: many
v_call: TRBV5-1
j_call: TRBJ2-7
d_call: -
cdr3_nt: TGCGCCAGCAGCACTCCGGGGAGAGCCTACGAGCAGTACTTC
cdr3_aa: CASSTPGRAYEQYF

clone_size: few
v_call: TRBV4-3
j_call: TRBJ2-7
d_call: TRBD2
cdr3_nt: TGCGCCAGCAGCCAAGAGTTATTAGCGGGCTACGAGCAGTACTTC
cdr3_aa: CASSQELLAGYEQYF

clone_size: few
v_call: TRBV20-1
j_call: TRBJ2-7
d_call: TRBD2
cdr3_nt: TGCAGTGCTCCGACTAGCGGGAGTGGAGAGCAGTACTTC
cdr3_aa: CSAPTSGSGEQYF

clone_size: many
v_call: TRBV5-1
j_call: TRBJ2-3
d_call: TRBD1
cdr3_nt: TGCGCCAGCAGCTCGGACAGGAGCTGGGATACGCAGTATTTT
cdr3_aa: CASSSDRSWDTQYF

clone_size: many
v_call: TRBV10-1
j_call: TRBJ1-1
d_call: TRBD1
cdr3_nt: TGCGCCAGCAGTGAGGGACAGGGGAGGACTGAAGCTTTCTTT
cdr3_aa: CASSEGQGRTEAFF

clone_size: -
v_call: TRBV12-3/TRBV12-4
j_call: TRBJ2-1
d_call: -
cdr3_nt: TGTGCCAGCATCGTGACAGGAACCTTTTACAATGAGCAGTTCTTC
cdr3_aa: CASIVTGTFYNEQFF

clone_size: -
v_call: TRBV30
j_call: TRBJ1-4
d_call: -
cdr3_nt: TGTGCCTGGAGAGCCCCGCTCGGGACTAATGAAAAACTGTTTTTT
cdr3_aa: CAWRAPLGTNEKLFF

clone_size: many
v_call: TRBV3-1
j_call: TRBJ2-5
d_call: -
cdr3_nt: TGTGCCAGCAGCCAGGCACGGGGGGAGACCCAGTACTTC
cdr3_aa: CASSQARGETQYF